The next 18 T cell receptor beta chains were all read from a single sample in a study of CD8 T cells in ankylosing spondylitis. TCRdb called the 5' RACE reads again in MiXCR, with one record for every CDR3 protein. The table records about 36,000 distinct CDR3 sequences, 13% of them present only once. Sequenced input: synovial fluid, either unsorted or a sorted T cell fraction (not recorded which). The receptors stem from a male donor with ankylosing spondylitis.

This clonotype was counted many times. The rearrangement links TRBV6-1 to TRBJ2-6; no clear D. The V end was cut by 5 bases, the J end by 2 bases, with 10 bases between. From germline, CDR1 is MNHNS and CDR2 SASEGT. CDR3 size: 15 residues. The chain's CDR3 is CASSREAAGANVLTF. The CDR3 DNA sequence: TGTGCCAGCAGTCGTGAGGCCGCTGGGGCCAACGTCCTGACTTTC.

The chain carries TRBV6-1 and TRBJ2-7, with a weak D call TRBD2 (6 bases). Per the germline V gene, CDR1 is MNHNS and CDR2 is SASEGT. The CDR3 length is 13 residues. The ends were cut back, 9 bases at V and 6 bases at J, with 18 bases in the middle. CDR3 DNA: TGTGCCAGTGCGTGGGACTCCCGCGGCGAGCAGTACTTC. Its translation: CASAWDSRGEQYF.

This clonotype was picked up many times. The CDR3 loop reads CASSDNAQGTQYF. CDR3 in DNA: TGTGCCAGCAGTGACAACGCACAGGGGACGCAGTATTTT. The chain uses TRBV6-4 and TRBJ2-3; TRBD1 aligns across 7 bases. V lost 2 bases to trimming and J lost 9 bases; unmatched junction nucleotides: 5. Germline V gives CDR1 MRHNA, CDR2 SNTAGT. CDR3 size: 13 residues.

The CDR3 is CASIEQPNTGELFF. CDR3 bases: TGTGCCAGCATCGAACAGCCCAACACCGGGGAGCTGTTTTTT. V and J are TRBV2 and TRBJ2-2; unclear D gene. Trimming pared 7 bases from V and 2 bases from J, leaving 11 bases between. This CDR3 region has 14 residues. The germline V gene has CDR1 SNHLY and CDR2 FYNNEI.

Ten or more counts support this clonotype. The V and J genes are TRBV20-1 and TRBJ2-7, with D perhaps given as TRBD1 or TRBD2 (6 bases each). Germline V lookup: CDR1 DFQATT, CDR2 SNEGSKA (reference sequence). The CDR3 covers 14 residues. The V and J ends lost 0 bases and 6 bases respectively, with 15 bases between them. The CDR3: CSARDGGPAGEQYF. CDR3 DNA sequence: TGCAGTGCTAGAGATGGGGGGCCGGCAGGCGAGCAGTACTTC.

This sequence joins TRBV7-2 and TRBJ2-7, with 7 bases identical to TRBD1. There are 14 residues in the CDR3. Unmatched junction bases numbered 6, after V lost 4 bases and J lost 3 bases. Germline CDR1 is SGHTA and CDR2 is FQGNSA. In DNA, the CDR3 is TGTGCCAGCAGCTCGACAGGGACCTTCTACGAGCAGTACTTC. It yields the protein CASSSTGTFYEQYF.

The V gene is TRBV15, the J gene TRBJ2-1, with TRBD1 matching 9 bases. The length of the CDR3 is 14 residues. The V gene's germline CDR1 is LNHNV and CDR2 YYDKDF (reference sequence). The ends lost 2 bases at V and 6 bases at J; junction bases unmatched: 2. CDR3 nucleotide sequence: TGTGCCACCAGCAGAAGGACAGGGGTCAATGAGCAGTTCTTC. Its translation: CATSRRTGVNEQFF. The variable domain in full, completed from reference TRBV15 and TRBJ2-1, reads DAMVIQNPRYQVTQFGKPVTLSCSQTLNHNVMYWYQQKSSQAPKLLFHYYDKDFNNEADTPDNFQSRRPNTSFCFLDIRSPGLGDTAMYLCATSRRTGVNEQFFGPGTRLTVL.

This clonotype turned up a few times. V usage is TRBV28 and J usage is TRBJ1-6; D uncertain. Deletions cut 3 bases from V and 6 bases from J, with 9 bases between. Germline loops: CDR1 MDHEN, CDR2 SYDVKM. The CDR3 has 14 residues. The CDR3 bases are TGTGCCAGCAGTTTGGTCTGGCGTAATTCACCCCTCCACTTT. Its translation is CASSLVWRNSPLHF. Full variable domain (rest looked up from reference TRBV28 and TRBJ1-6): DVKVTQSSRYLVKRTGEKVFLECVQDMDHENMFWYRQDPGLGLRLIYFSYDVKMKEKGDIPEGYSVSREKKERFSLILESASTNQTSMYLCASSLVWRNSPLHFGNGTRLTVT.

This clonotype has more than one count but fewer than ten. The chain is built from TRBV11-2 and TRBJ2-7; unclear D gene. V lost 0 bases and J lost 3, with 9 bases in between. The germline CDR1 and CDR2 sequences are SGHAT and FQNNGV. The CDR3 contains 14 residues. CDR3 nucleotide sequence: TGTGCCAGCAGCTTAGAGTACGGCGACTACGAGCAGTACTTC. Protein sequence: CASSLEYGDYEQYF. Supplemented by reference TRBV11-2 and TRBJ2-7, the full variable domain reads EAGVAQSPRYKIIEKRQSVAFWCNPISGHATLYWYQQILGQGPKLLIQFQNNGVVDDSQLPKDRFSAERLKGVDSTLKIQPAKLEDSAVYLCASSLEYGDYEQYFGPGTRLTVT.

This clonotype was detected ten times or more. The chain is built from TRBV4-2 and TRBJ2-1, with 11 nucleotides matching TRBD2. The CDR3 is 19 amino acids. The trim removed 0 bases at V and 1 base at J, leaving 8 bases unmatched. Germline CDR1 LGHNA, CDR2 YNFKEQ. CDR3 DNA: TGTGCCAGCAGCCAAGATCTTAGCGGGAGGGCCCCGTCCTACAATGAGCAGTTCTTC. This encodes CASSQDLSGRAPSYNEQFF.

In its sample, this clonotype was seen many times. This chain's CDR3 is CASATGQGVFTGELFF. CDR3 bases: TGTGCCAGCGCGACGGGACAGGGGGTCTTCACCGGGGAGCTGTTTTTT. The chain carries TRBV6-1 and TRBJ2-2, with 11 bases fitting TRBD1. This CDR3 has 16 residues. The germline gives CDR1 MNHNS, CDR2 SASEGT. Trimming took 8 bases from V and 4 from J; bases not matched to a gene: 9.

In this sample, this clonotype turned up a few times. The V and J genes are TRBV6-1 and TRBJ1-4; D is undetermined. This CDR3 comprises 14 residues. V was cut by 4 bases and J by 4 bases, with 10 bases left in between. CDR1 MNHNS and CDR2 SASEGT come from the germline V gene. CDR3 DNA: TGTGCCAGCAGTGGGAGGGATATTAATGAAAAACTGTTTTTT. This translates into CASSGRDINEKLFF.

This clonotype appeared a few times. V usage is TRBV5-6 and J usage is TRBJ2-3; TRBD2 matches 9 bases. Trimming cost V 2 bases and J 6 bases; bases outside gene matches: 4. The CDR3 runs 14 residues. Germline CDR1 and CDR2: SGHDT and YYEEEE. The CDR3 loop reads CASSFGLAYDTQYF. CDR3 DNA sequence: TGTGCCAGCAGCTTTGGACTAGCGTACGATACGCAGTATTTT.

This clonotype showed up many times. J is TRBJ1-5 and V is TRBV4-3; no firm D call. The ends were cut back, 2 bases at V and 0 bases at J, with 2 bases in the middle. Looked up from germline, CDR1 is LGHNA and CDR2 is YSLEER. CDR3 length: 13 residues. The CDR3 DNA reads TGCGCCAGCAGCCAATATAGCAATCAGCCCCAGCATTTT. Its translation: CASSQYSNQPQHF.

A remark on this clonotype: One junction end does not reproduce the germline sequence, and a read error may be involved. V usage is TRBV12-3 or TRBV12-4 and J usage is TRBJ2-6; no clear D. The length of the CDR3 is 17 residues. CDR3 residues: CTSSQYRLNSGANVLTF. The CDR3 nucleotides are TGTACCAGCAGTCAATATAGACTGAACTCTGGGGCCAACGTCCTGACTTTC.

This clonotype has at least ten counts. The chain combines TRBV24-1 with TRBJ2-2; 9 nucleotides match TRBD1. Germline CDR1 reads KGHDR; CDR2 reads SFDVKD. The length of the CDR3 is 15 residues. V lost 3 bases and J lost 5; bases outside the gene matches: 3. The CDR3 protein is CATSDRDRVTGELFF. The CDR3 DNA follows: TGTGCCACCAGTGATCGGGACAGGGTAACCGGGGAGCTGTTTTTT.

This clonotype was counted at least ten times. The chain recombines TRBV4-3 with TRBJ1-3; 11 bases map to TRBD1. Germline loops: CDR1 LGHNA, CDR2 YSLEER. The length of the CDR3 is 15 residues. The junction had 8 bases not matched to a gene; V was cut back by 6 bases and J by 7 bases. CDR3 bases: TGCGCCAGCAGACCCGGGACAGGGGGAATGAACACCATATATTTT. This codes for CASRPGTGGMNTIYF.

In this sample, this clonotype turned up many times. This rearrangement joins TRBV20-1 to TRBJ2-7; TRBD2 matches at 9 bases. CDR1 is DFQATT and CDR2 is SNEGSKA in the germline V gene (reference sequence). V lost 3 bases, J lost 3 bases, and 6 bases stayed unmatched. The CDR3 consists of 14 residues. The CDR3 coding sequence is TGCAGTGCTAGTCGGGAGCGGGAGGTCTACGAGCAGTACTTC. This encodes CSASREREVYEQYF.